These 20 T cell receptor beta chains share one sample of origin, sequenced in a study of spatial heterogeneity in lung cancer. Study-wide results and caveats: Intratumoral expanded alpha and beta TCR counts were found to track tumor mutation counts.

TCRdb passed the 5' RACE reads through MiXCR, listing each CDR3 protein once. The data hold about 6,800 distinct CDR3 sequences, with roughly an eighth observed a single time. Described time point: sample taken at primary tumor resection. Their recognized antigens are unknown. The sample in question was lung tumor tissue, obtained at surgery. These receptors all come from a male donor with early-stage non-small cell lung cancer.

This clonotype showed up just once. DNA for the CDR3: TGCAGTGCTAGAGATCTCCGAGCGGGGATCAACGAGCAGTACTTC. It translates to CSARDLRAGINEQYF. The rearrangement uses TRBV20-1 and TRBJ2-7; TRBD2 matches 7 bases. Per germline, CDR1 DFQATT and CDR2 SNEGSKA (reference sequence). The CDR3 has 15 residues. The trim removed 0 bases at V and 5 bases at J, leaving 10 bases unmatched.

This clonotype was seen only a few times. CDR3 protein: CASSIEGGRQYF. The CDR3, as DNA: TGTGCCAGTAGTATAGAAGGAGGACGGCAGTACTTC. The rearrangement links TRBV19 to TRBJ2-7; tentative D call: TRBD2 (5 bases). Trimming removed 0 bases at V and 9 bases at J, with 9 bases between. Germline lookup yields CDR1 LNHDA and CDR2 SQIVND (reference sequence). The CDR3 is made up of 12 amino acids. Drawing the rest from reference TRBV19 and TRBJ2-7, the complete variable domain is DGGITQSPKYLFRKEGQNVTLSCEQNLNHDAMYWYRQDPGQGLRLIYYSQIVNDFQKGDIAEGYSVSREKKESFPLTVTSAQKNPTAFYLCASSIEGGRQYFGPGTRLTVT.

This clonotype is medium-sized in the sample. The chain links TRBV2 to TRBJ2-1, with TRBD2 matching over 8 bases. Germline CDR1 is SNHLY and CDR2 is FYNNEI. Trimming at V came to 6 bases and at J to 7 bases, leaving 14 bases not matched to a gene. This CDR3 has 16 amino acids. The CDR3 spells CASRYDRSTGGNEQFF. The CDR3 DNA reads as TGTGCCAGCAGATATGACCGGAGTACGGGGGGGAATGAGCAGTTCTTC.

This clonotype appeared many times. The J gene is TRBJ2-3, the V gene TRBV6-1; 8 bases align to TRBD1. V dropped 7 bases and J dropped 1; count of bases not matched to a gene: 7. Germline V gives CDR1 MNHNS, CDR2 SASEGT. CDR3 length equals 15 residues. CDR3 sequence reads: CASNQGAGGTDTQYF. CDR3 DNA sequence: TGTGCCAGCAACCAGGGGGCTGGTGGCACAGATACGCAGTATTTT.

This clonotype has just a few counts. The chain has TRBV9 and TRBJ2-7, with 16 bases matching TRBD2. This CDR3 has 17 residues. Germline CDR1 SGDLS, CDR2 YYNGEE. V lost 3 bases and J lost 1; bases outside the gene matches: 4. The CDR3 DNA follows: TGTGCCAGCAGCGGGGGACTAGCGGGAGGGTGGTCCTACGAGCAGTACTTC. It yields the protein CASSGGLAGGWSYEQYF.

The chain uses TRBV5-4 and TRBJ2-3; 8 nucleotides agree with TRBD2. The trim removed 0 bases at V and 6 bases at J, leaving 12 bases unmatched. Germline CDR1 reads SGHNT; CDR2 reads YYREEE (reference sequence). The CDR3 has 17 amino acids. This CDR3 reads CASSLVGPGLGTDTQYF. The CDR3 region has the DNA TGTGCCAGCAGCTTGGTCGGGCCGGGACTAGGGACGGATACGCAGTATTTT.

This clonotype was observed a handful of times. J is TRBJ1-3 and V is TRBV3-1; D is ambiguous. CDR1 and CDR2 (germline): LGHDT, YNNKEL (reference sequence). This CDR3 is 15 amino acids long. Trimming stripped 4 bases from V and 2 bases from J, with 12 bases between. The CDR3 loop is CASSPRRQAGNTIYF. The DNA for the CDR3 is TGTGCCAGCAGCCCCCGTCGCCAGGCTGGAAACACCATATATTTT.

By frequency in the sample, this clonotype is medium-sized. V gene TRBV29-1 combines with J gene TRBJ2-1; D not certain. The germline V and J ends were trimmed by 5 bases and 15 bases, with 8 bases remaining between them. Germline V gene data show CDR1 as SQVTM and CDR2 as ANQGSEA. The CDR3 is made up of 8 amino acids. As DNA, the CDR3 is TGCAGCGTTCCGAATGGGTTCTTC. Amino acid sequence: CSVPNGFF.

This clonotype was detected ten times or more. The J gene is TRBJ1-1, the V gene TRBV6-5, with a possible D match to TRBD1 (5 bases). Germline V lookup: CDR1 MNHEY, CDR2 SVGAGI. Deletions cut 4 bases from V and 4 bases from J, with 10 bases between. This CDR3 is 13 amino acids long. CDR3 protein: CASSFQGGTEAFF. The DNA for the CDR3 is TGTGCCAGCAGTTTTCAGGGTGGCACTGAAGCTTTCTTT.

In its sample, this clonotype was seen many times. The chain has TRBV27 and TRBJ2-1; D call uncertain. V was trimmed by 3 bases and J by 6 bases, leaving 12 bases between them. Germline values: CDR1 MNHEY, CDR2 SMNVEV (reference sequence). The CDR3 totals 14 residues. CDR3 loop: CASSFARTTNEQFF. In DNA form, the CDR3 reads TGTGCCAGCAGTTTCGCCCGAACAACCAATGAGCAGTTCTTC.

This clonotype was recorded at least ten times. The V gene is TRBV10-3, the J gene TRBJ2-7; D gene uncertain. This CDR3 is built from 15 residues. Per germline, CDR1 ENHRY and CDR2 SYGVKD. V lost 6 bases to trimming and J lost 0 bases, with 15 bases between them. The CDR3 DNA follows: TGTGCCATCAGGGATAACGTGCTTACCTCCTACGAGCAGTACTTC. Encoded protein: CAIRDNVLTSYEQYF.

This clonotype was counted many times. V is TRBV6-6 and J is TRBJ1-5; D possibly corresponds to TRBD1 (5 bases). The CDR3 is 13 amino acids. CDR1 is MNHNY, CDR2 SVGAGI, per germline (reference sequence). With 10 bases removed from V and 3 bases from J, the gap between germline ends came to 13 bases. The CDR3 nucleotides are TGTGCCATCGCAAGGGACCCCAATCAGCCCCAGCATTTT. Its protein product is CAIARDPNQPQHF.

By frequency in the sample, this clonotype is large. The chain joins TRBV20-1 to TRBJ1-5; maybe TRBD1 (6 bases). There are 14 residues in the CDR3. V was pared by 0 bases and J by 5 bases, with 11 bases between. In germline, CDR1 is DFQATT, CDR2 SNEGSKA (reference sequence). The CDR3 nucleotides are TGCAGTGCTAGAGATCTACAGGGAGATCAGCCCCAGCATTTT. Its translation is CSARDLQGDQPQHF.

This clonotype was counted a few times. V and J are TRBV19 and TRBJ2-2; TRBD1 or TRBD2 may be the D gene (5 bases each). Germline loops: CDR1 LNHDA, CDR2 SQIVND (reference sequence). The CDR3 totals 13 residues. Here the CDR3 DNA reads TGTTCGACGAGGGGAGTGAACACCGGGGAGCTGTTTTTT. Amino acid sequence: CSTRGVNTGELFF. Variable domain in full (rest from reference TRBV19 and TRBJ2-2): DGGITQSPKYLFRKEGQNVTLSCEQNLNHDAMYWYRQDPGQGLRLIYYSQIVNDFQKGDIAEGYSVSREKKESFPLTVTSAQKNPTAFYLCSTRGVNTGELFFGEGSRLTVL.

This chain uses TRBV29-1 with TRBJ1-1, with D possibly matching TRBD1 (5 bases). CDR1 is SQVTM, CDR2 ANQGSEA, per germline. Trimming removed 8 bases at V and 0 bases at J, with 13 bases between. The CDR3 is 13 residues long. The CDR3 region is CSPRQSMNTEAFF. The CDR3 DNA is TGCAGCCCACGACAGAGTATGAACACTGAAGCTTTCTTT.

This clonotype was observed a few times. Written as DNA, the CDR3 is TGTGCCAGCAGCATCCGACAGATTCAAGAGACCCAGTACTTC. It codes for CASSIRQIQETQYF. The chain recombines TRBV7-8 with TRBJ2-5, with D possibly matching TRBD1 (5 bases). This CDR3 contains 14 residues. The V gene's germline CDR1 is SGHVS and CDR2 FQNEAQ. Trimming removed 5 bases from V and 2 bases from J, with 12 bases in between.

This chain joins TRBV6-5 and TRBJ2-5; TRBD2 aligns across 9 bases. Germline V CDR1 and CDR2: MNHEY, SVGAGI. The CDR3 runs to 18 residues. V was clipped by 4 bases and J by 0 bases; unmatched bases: 12. The CDR3 protein is CASSSRIAGALYQETQYF. DNA for the CDR3: TGTGCCAGCAGTTCCAGAATAGCGGGAGCACTGTACCAAGAGACCCAGTACTTC.

Details on this clonotype: A much bigger clone sits one base away, suggesting this may be a read error. V and J are TRBV12-3 or TRBV12-4 and TRBJ2-3; perhaps TRBD2 as D (5 bases). Trimming took 5 bases from V and 2 from J, leaving 14 bases between them. The CDR3 covers 15 residues. CDR3 loop: CASSREGELTDTQYF. The CDR3 nucleotides read TGTGCCAGCAGTCGAGAGGGAGAGCTCACAGATACGCAGTATTTT.

In this sample, this clonotype turned up a few times. V usage is TRBV6-5 and J usage is TRBJ1-5, with D unresolved. V was clipped by 8 bases and J by 3 bases, with 8 bases between them. The CDR3 sequence is 12 residues long. Germline V gene sequence: CDR1 MNHEY, CDR2 SVGAGI. In nucleotides, the CDR3 is TGTGCCAGCGGACGGCTCAATCAGCCCCAGCATTTT. This translates into CASGRLNQPQHF.

This clonotype was observed many times. The chain joins TRBV2 to TRBJ2-3; a possible D gene is TRBD2 (5 bases). Germline V lookup: CDR1 SNHLY, CDR2 FYNNEI. The CDR3 runs to 14 residues. The V end was cut by 6 bases, the J end by 4 bases, with 14 bases between. CDR3 nucleotides: TGTGCCAGCAGAGCGAGGAGTAGCGCAGATACGCAGTATTTT. Translation: CASRARSSADTQYF.